This TCR beta chain is from a study of blood T cell repertoires in COVID-19. Across the study: Acute and convalescent COVID-19 specimens originated in the United States, Italy and Spain. The analysed material was cDNA or gDNA that came from T cells, B-cell-depleted T cells, or PBMCs.

In the original analysis: Quantification of nucleated cells was approximated via reference gene primer amplification. Profiled with immunoSEQ multiplex PCR; TCRdb holds only in-frame clones, not every one. D and trimming were read from the DNA, whereas the V and J calls and clone size are those reported in that table. In the table there are 69,000 or so clones, roughly 80% of which are singletons. The V gene's germline CDR1 is SEHNR and CDR2 FQNEAQ (reference sequence). The V and J ends lost 5 bases and 0 bases respectively, with 13 bases between them. The CDR3 spans 15 residues. This clonotype originated in a woman of 80 years or more with acute or convalescent COVID-19. This chain joins TRBV7-9 and TRBJ1-1; D might be TRBD1 (6 bases). Material for sequencing was peripheral blood. CDR3 nucleotide sequence: TGTGCCAGCAGCCTACCGGGACATATGAACACTGAAGCTTTCTTT. As protein: CASSLPGHMNTEAFF.